This TCR beta chain was sequenced during a study of T cells after yellow fever vaccination. Points from the study as a whole: Post-booster repertoires again held most primary-vaccination clones (approximately 96% CD4, just under 90% CD8). A weaker secondary response peaked on day 5, the primary on day 15.

This CDR3 has 15 amino acids. The J segment lost 7 bases and the V segment lost 4 bases, leaving 6 bases of the junction unmatched. Per the germline V gene, CDR1 is MNHEY and CDR2 is SMNVEV (reference sequence). This clonotype has just a few counts. Its antigen remains unknown. TCRdb re-derived calls from the 5' RACE reads in MiXCR, one entry per CDR3 protein. The sample lists fewer than 650,000 distinct CDR3 sequences; around a fifth were seen once. The rearrangement uses TRBV27 and TRBJ1-6; TRBD1 matches at 8 bases. Sequencing was performed on PBMCs, taken roughly 20 days after the first yellow fever vaccination. This TCR came from a man between 18 and 35 years old who received the YFV17D yellow fever vaccine. The chain's CDR3 is CASSWTGTVNSPLHF. CDR3 bases: TGTGCCAGCAGTTGGACAGGGACGGTGAATTCACCCCTCCACTTT.